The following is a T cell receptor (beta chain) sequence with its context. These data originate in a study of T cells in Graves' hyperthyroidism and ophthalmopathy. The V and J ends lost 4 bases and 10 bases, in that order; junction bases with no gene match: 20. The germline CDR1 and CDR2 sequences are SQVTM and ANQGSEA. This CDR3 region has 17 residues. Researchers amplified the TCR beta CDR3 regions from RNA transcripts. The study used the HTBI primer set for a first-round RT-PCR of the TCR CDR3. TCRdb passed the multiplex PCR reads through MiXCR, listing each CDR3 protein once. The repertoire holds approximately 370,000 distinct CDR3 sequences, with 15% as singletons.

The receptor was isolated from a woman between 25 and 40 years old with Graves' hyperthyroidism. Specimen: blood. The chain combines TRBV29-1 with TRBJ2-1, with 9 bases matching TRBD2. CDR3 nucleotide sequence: TGCAGCGTTGTCCCACCCTCCGGCGGGAGGGGACTCTGGGAGCAGTTCTTC. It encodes CSVVPPSGGRGLWEQFF.